This entry is about one TCR beta chain. The antigen remains unidentified. These data originate in a study of T cells after posttransplantation cyclophosphamide. General observations from the study: Tissue-infiltrating T cells from skin or gut overlapped little with blood T cells. TRB clonality was highly associated with recipient CMV seropositivity and reactivation. Donor CD8+ memory clones often dominated recipient blood repertoires at later times.

TCRdb's table, derived via immunoSEQ multiplex PCR, lists solely in-frame clones and lacks some. This table holds fewer than 25,000 clones, roughly 86% found once. CDR1 is GTSNPN and CDR2 is SVGIG in the germline V gene (reference sequence). The trim removed 7 bases at V and 7 bases at J, leaving 6 bases unmatched. The CDR3 length is 13 residues. Sequenced input: PBMCs. The TCR was taken from a woman aged 60-70 years with a blood cancer, CMV-positive, and with a related stem cell donor. The chain uses TRBV30 and TRBJ2-1; TRBD1 matches 11 bases. The CDR3 DNA follows: TGTGCCTTGGGGACAGGGGGAGGGAATGAGCAGTTCTTC. It encodes CALGTGGGNEQFF.